Described below is a single T cell receptor beta chain sequence and its context. No antigen is known for it. Unrecorded immune exposure was likely among donors, who were nominally healthy when sampled. The germline CDR1 and CDR2 sequences are MNHEY and SVGAGI. CDR3 length: 15 amino acids. V lost 6 bases to trimming and J lost 2 bases; unmatched junction nucleotides: 7. These data are taken from a study of cytomegalovirus exposure and HLA in healthy donors. Overall study context: An earlier analysis found fewer than 120 million unique TCR beta sequences from about 190 million T cells.

13 Jbeta primers and 60 Vbeta primers were used for the PCR. The method was immunoSEQ multiplex PCR; TCRdb's version includes in-frame clones alone and lacks a portion of them. The sample carries under 200,000 clones, roughly 80% recorded once. General study findings and limits: There were about 160 TCR beta chains listed as cytomegalovirus-associated. Sequences of the TCR beta chain were said to predict the HLA-A and HLA-B alleles of most subjects accurately.

V usage is TRBV6-5 and J usage is TRBJ2-4; 7 nucleotides line up with TRBD1. The receptor was derived from a woman under 30 in good health and CMV-seronegative. Sequenced sample: PBMCs. CDR3: CASSPTGESKNIQYF. CDR3 DNA: TGTGCCAGCAGCCCAACAGGGGAGTCCAAAAACATTCAGTACTTC.